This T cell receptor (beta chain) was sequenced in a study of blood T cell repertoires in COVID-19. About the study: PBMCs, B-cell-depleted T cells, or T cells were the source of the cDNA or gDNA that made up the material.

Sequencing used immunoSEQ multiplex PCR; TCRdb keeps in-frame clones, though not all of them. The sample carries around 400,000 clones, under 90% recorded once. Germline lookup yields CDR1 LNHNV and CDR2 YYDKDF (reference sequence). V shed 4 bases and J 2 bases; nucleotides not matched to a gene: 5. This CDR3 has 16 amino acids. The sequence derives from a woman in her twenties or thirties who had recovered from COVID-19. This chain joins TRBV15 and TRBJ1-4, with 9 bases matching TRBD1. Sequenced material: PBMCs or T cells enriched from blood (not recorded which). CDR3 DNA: TGTGCCACCAGCAAGGACAGGGGTTGGACTAATGAAAAACTGTTTTTT. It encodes CATSKDRGWTNEKLFF.